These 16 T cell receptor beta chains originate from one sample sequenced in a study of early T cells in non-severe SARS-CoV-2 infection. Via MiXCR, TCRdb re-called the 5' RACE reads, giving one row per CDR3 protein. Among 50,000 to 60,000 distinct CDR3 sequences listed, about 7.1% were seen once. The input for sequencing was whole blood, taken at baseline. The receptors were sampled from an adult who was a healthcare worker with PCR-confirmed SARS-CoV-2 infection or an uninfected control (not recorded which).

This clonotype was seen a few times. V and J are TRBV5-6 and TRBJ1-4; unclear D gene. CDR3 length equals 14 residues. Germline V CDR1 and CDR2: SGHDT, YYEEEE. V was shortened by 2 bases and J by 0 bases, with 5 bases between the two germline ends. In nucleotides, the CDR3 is TGTGCCAGCAGCTTTTACTCAACTAATGAAAAACTGTTTTTT. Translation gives CASSFYSTNEKLFF.

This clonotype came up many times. CDR3 amino acids: CSARDWAEGPDTQYF. The CDR3 nucleotides are TGCAGTGCTAGAGATTGGGCAGAGGGTCCAGATACGCAGTATTTT. The V gene is TRBV20-1, the J gene TRBJ2-3; D may be TRBD2 (5 bases). V was shortened by 0 bases and J by 4 bases, with 14 bases between the two germline ends. Looked up from germline, CDR1 is DFQATT and CDR2 is SNEGSKA (reference sequence). The CDR3 spans 15 residues.

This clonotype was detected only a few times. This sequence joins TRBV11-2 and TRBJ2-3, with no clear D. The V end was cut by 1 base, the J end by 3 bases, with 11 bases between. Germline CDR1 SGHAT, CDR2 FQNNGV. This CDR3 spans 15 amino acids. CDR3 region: CASSLVGAGTDTQYF. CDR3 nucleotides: TGTGCCAGCAGCTTAGTGGGCGCCGGGACAGATACGCAGTATTTT.

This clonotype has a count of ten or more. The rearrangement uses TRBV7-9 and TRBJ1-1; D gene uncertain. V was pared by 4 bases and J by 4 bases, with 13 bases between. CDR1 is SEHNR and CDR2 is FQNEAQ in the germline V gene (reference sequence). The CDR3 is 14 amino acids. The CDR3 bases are TGTGCCAGCAGCTCATTCCAGACGGGCACTGAAGCTTTCTTT. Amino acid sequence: CASSSFQTGTEAFF.

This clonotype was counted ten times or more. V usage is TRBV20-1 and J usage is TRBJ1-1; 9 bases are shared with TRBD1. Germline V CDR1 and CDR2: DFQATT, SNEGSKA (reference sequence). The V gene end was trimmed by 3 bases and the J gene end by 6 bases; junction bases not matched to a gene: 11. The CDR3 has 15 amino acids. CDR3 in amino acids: CSARPTGGGVSEAFF. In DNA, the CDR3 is TGCAGTGCTAGGCCGACAGGGGGTGGTGTCTCTGAAGCTTTCTTT.

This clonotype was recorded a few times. The CDR3 nucleotides read TGCGCCAGCAGCCATTTGGGGGCTGGGGCCAACGTCCTGACTTTC. This translates into CASSHLGAGANVLTF. V gene TRBV5-1 combines with J gene TRBJ2-6, with D perhaps assigned TRBD1 or TRBD2 (5 bases each). Germline CDR1 and CDR2: SGHRS and YFSETQ. The CDR3 is 15 residues long. V shed 4 bases and J shed 2 bases, with 10 bases lying between them.

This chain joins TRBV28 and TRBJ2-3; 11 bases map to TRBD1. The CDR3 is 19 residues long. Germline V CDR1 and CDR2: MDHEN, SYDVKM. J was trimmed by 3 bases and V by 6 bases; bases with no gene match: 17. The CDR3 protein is CASRLFGGGQGARTDTQYF. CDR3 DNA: TGTGCCAGCAGGCTCTTCGGGGGAGGACAGGGGGCTCGTACAGATACGCAGTATTTT.

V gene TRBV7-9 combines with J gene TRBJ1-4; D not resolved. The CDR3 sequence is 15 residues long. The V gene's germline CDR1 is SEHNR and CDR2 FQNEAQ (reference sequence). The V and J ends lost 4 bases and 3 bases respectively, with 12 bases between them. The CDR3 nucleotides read TGTGCCAGCAGCTGGGGAGGACTGGCTAATGAAAAACTGTTTTTT. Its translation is CASSWGGLANEKLFF.

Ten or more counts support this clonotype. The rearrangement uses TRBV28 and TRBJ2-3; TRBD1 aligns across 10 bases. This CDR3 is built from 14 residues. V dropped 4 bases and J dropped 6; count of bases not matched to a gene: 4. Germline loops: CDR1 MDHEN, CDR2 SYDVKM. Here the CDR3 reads CASSSGQGVDTQYF. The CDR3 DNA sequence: TGTGCCAGCAGTTCAGGACAGGGGGTGGATACGCAGTATTTT.

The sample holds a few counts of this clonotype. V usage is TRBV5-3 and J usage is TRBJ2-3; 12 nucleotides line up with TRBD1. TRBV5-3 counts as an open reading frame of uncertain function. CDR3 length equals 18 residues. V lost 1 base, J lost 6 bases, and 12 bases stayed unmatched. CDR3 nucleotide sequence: TGTGCCAGAAGCTTGCCTAACCGTCCGGGACAGGGGGCGGATACGCAGTATTTT. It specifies CARSLPNRPGQGADTQYF.

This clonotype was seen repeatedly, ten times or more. DNA for the CDR3: TGTGCCAGCAGCTTCTCAGAGACCCAGTACTTC. Amino acids: CASSFSETQYF. This chain uses TRBV7-6 with TRBJ2-5; D not certain. CDR3 size: 11 residues. In germline, CDR1 is SGHVS, CDR2 FNYEAQ. Trimming stripped 3 bases from V and 4 bases from J, with 3 bases between.

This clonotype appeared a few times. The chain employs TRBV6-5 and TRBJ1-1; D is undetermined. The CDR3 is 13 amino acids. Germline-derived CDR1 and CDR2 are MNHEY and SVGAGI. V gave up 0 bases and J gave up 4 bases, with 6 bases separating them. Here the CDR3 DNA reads TGTGCCAGCAGTTACTCGATGGGCACTGAAGCTTTCTTT. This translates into CASSYSMGTEAFF.

As DNA, the CDR3 is TGTGCCAGCAGTTTTGTTACTAGCGGCACAGATACGCAGTATTTT. Translating it yields CASSFVTSGTDTQYF. The genes are TRBV28 and TRBJ2-3, with TRBD2 identical over 7 bases. The germline V gene has CDR1 MDHEN and CDR2 SYDVKM. The junction had 4 bases not matched to a gene; V was cut back by 3 bases and J by 1 base. This CDR3 spans 15 amino acids.

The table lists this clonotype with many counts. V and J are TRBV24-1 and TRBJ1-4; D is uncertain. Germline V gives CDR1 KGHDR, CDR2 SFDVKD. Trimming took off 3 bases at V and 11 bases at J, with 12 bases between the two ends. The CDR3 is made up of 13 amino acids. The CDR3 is CATSDRAMRKLFF. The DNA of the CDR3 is TGTGCCACCAGTGATCGCGCAATGAGGAAACTGTTTTTT.

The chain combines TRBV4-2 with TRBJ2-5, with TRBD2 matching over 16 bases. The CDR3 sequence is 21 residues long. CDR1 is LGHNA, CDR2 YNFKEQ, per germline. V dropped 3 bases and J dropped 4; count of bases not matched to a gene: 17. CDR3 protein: CASSHPAPGTSGGAMRETQYF. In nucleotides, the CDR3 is TGTGCCAGCAGCCATCCAGCACCTGGGACTAGCGGGGGGGCCATGCGAGAGACCCAGTACTTC.

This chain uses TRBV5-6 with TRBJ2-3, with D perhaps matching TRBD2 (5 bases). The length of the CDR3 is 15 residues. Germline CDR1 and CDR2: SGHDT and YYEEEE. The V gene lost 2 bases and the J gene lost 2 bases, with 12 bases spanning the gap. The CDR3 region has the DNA TGTGCCAGCAGCTTTGGACTTAGAGACACAGATACGCAGTATTTT. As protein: CASSFGLRDTDTQYF.